Following are 31 T cell receptor beta chains from one sample sequenced in a study of early T cells in non-severe SARS-CoV-2 infection. Via MiXCR, TCRdb re-called the 5' RACE reads, giving one row per CDR3 protein. The sample yields about 33,000 distinct CDR3 sequences, around 5% seen once. Sample: whole blood. Receptor source: an adult who was a healthcare worker with PCR-confirmed SARS-CoV-2 infection or an uninfected control (not recorded which).

This clonotype was seen repeatedly, ten times or more. At one end the junction does not follow the germline gene, possibly because of a read error. The chain links TRBV5-1 to TRBJ2-3; D is possibly TRBD1 or TRBD2 (6 bases each). Per the germline V gene, CDR1 is SGHRS and CDR2 is YFSETQ. The CDR3 totals 12 residues. CDR3 nucleotide sequence: TGCGCCAGCAGCCCGGGGGCGGACTCGCGAATTTTT. Translation: CASSPGADSRIF.

This clonotype was counted a few times. This rearrangement joins TRBV7-6 to TRBJ2-1, with 10 bases that match TRBD2. Germline lookup yields CDR1 SGHVS and CDR2 FNYEAQ. V was clipped by 4 bases and J by 2 bases; unmatched bases: 5. This CDR3 spans 16 amino acids. DNA for the CDR3: TGTGCCAGCAGCTCCCTTAGCGGGGGGCCCTACAATGAGCAGTTCTTC. This sequence encodes CASSSLSGGPYNEQFF.

This clonotype was recorded many times. The chain couples TRBV9 to TRBJ2-1; 8 bases align to TRBD2. V lost 6 bases, J lost 5 bases, and 13 bases stayed unmatched. This CDR3 is built from 16 residues. Germline CDR1 SGDLS, CDR2 YYNGEE. In nucleotides, the CDR3 is TGTGCCAGCAACACCTCTCCGGGACTAGATAACAATGAGCAGTTCTTC. Its translation: CASNTSPGLDNNEQFF.

At least ten counts were recorded for this clonotype. The chain uses TRBV18 and TRBJ2-1, with 9 bases aligning to TRBD2. Germline V gives CDR1 KGHSH, CDR2 LQKENI. V lost 0 bases and J lost 1; bases outside the gene matches: 7. This CDR3 contains 18 residues. The CDR3, as DNA: TGTGCCAGCTCACCACCGTCTCGCGGGGGGGCTTCCTACAATGAGCAGTTCTTC. It yields the protein CASSPPSRGGASYNEQFF.

This clonotype was seen a few times. The chain carries TRBV7-9 and TRBJ2-7, with D hard to call. V shed 0 bases and J shed 3 bases, with 12 bases lying between them. The germline CDR1 and CDR2 sequences are SEHNR and FQNEAQ (reference sequence). The CDR3 runs to 15 residues. The CDR3: CASSLATPGIYEQYF. DNA for the CDR3: TGTGCCAGCAGCTTAGCCACACCCGGTATCTACGAGCAGTACTTC.

This clonotype was seen at least ten times. The genes are TRBV27 and TRBJ2-1; 8 nucleotides line up with TRBD1. J gave up 2 bases and V 8 bases, and 5 bases lay outside the gene matches. Germline V lookup: CDR1 MNHEY, CDR2 SMNVEV (reference sequence). The CDR3 covers 14 residues. CDR3 DNA: TGTGCCAGCGGATGGACAGGGACCTACAATGAGCAGTTCTTC. Residues: CASGWTGTYNEQFF.

V is TRBV5-6 and J is TRBJ2-3; 9 bases line up with TRBD2. The CDR3 contains 17 residues. V was clipped by 4 bases and J by 2 bases; unmatched bases: 11. Germline V lookup: CDR1 SGHDT, CDR2 YYEEEE. The CDR3 here is CASSLDSGGPLTDTQYF. The CDR3 nucleotides read TGTGCCAGCAGCCTGGACAGCGGGGGGCCCCTCACAGATACGCAGTATTTT.

This clonotype was counted between two and nine times. The chain uses TRBV5-5 and TRBJ2-3; weak D call: TRBD2 (6 bases). Trimming removed 3 bases from V and 11 bases from J, with 16 bases in between. The CDR3 runs to 13 residues. Germline CDR1 is SGHKS and CDR2 is YYEKEE (reference sequence). CDR3 coding DNA: TGTGCCAGCAGCTGGCGGGCAGCGGGTTGGCAGTATTTT. Protein: CASSWRAAGWQYF.

Ten or more counts support this clonotype. The V gene is TRBV5-4, the J gene TRBJ1-3; 7 bases fit TRBD1. This CDR3 spans 16 amino acids. V lost 4 bases and J lost 4; bases outside the gene matches: 11. Germline assignment: CDR1 SGHNT and CDR2 YYREEE (reference sequence). In DNA form, the CDR3 reads TGTGCCAGCAGCAGCCGACAGGGCGCAGGAGGAAACACCATATATTTT. This encodes CASSSRQGAGGNTIYF.

Ten or more counts support this clonotype. The chain couples TRBV3-1 to TRBJ2-7; D call uncertain. Germline V gene lookup returns CDR1 LGHDT and CDR2 YNNKEL (reference sequence). The CDR3 consists of 14 residues. V lost 3 bases, J lost 2 bases, and 11 bases lay in between. The CDR3 nucleotides read TGTGCCAGCAGCCAGGGTTTTGCCGCCTACGAGCAGTACTTC. Its translation is CASSQGFAAYEQYF.

This clonotype was observed many times. The genes are TRBV6-5 and TRBJ2-3; no firm D call. Germline lookup yields CDR1 MNHEY and CDR2 SVGAGI. This CDR3 region has 15 residues. V lost 2 bases and J lost 3, with 12 bases in between. The CDR3 protein is CASSYGGALTDTQYF. The CDR3 DNA reads TGTGCCAGCAGTTACGGTGGAGCGCTAACAGATACGCAGTATTTT.

This rearrangement joins TRBV10-3 to TRBJ1-1; a weak D match, TRBD1 (5 bases). CDR1 is ENHRY and CDR2 is SYGVKD in the germline V gene. Trimming took off 11 bases at V and 5 bases at J, with 18 bases between the two ends. This CDR3 spans 13 amino acids. The CDR3 loop reads CAALGAPRTEAFF. In DNA form, the CDR3 reads TGTGCCGCCCTCGGGGCCCCGCGGACTGAAGCTTTCTTT.

This clonotype was counted between two and nine times. The chain joins TRBV20-1 to TRBJ2-1, with D possibly matching TRBD2 (7 bases). This CDR3 contains 16 residues. CDR1 is DFQATT and CDR2 is SNEGSKA in the germline V gene (reference sequence). V was trimmed by 6 bases and J by 3 bases, leaving 21 bases between them. In DNA form, the CDR3 reads TGCAGTGCAACTAGTGGGGGGGCGCCTTACTACAATGAGCAGTTCTTC. It is translated as CSATSGGAPYYNEQFF.

This clonotype came up many times. The chain combines TRBV5-1 with TRBJ2-1, with TRBD2 identical over 15 bases. In germline, CDR1 is SGHRS, CDR2 YFSETQ. The ends lost 2 bases at V and 3 bases at J; junction bases unmatched: 6. The CDR3 spans 18 residues. The CDR3 loop reads CASSFRTSGGAHYNEQFF. The CDR3 DNA follows: TGCGCCAGCAGCTTTAGGACTAGCGGGGGGGCCCACTACAATGAGCAGTTCTTC.

This clonotype came up a few times. V is TRBV2 and J is TRBJ1-1; maybe TRBD1 (5 bases). This CDR3 is 13 amino acids long. Per germline, CDR1 SNHLY and CDR2 FYNNEI. V lost 6 bases and J lost 4, with 12 bases in between. The CDR3 here is CASRLEGSTEAFF. CDR3 nucleotides: TGTGCCAGCAGATTAGAGGGGAGCACTGAAGCTTTCTTT.

This clonotype was counted at least ten times. This chain links TRBV10-3 with TRBJ2-2; 10 bases are a match to TRBD1. J gave up 9 bases and V 7 bases, and 5 bases lay outside the gene matches. The germline V gene has CDR1 ENHRY and CDR2 SYGVKD. This CDR3 has 13 residues. The chain's CDR3 is CAIMGTGARELFF. DNA of the CDR3: TGTGCCATCATGGGGACAGGGGCCCGGGAGCTGTTTTTT.

This clonotype was recorded at least ten times. The chain combines TRBV7-2 with TRBJ2-7, with D unclear. CDR3 size: 11 residues. Trimming shortened V by 3 bases and J by 4 bases, and 4 bases separated the two germline ends. CDR1 and CDR2 (germline): SGHTA, FQGNSA. The CDR3 DNA sequence: TGTGCCAGCAGCTTCACATACGAGCAGTACTTC. It translates to CASSFTYEQYF.

This clonotype has more than one count but fewer than ten. J is TRBJ2-1 and V is TRBV6-4; TRBD2 agrees at 11 bases. V lost 0 bases to trimming and J lost 4 bases; unmatched junction nucleotides: 5. This CDR3 spans 17 amino acids. Germline lookup yields CDR1 MRHNA and CDR2 SNTAGT. For the CDR3, the DNA is TGTGCCAGCAGTGACTCGAAGACTAGCGGGGATTACAATGAGCAGTTCTTC. Translation gives CASSDSKTSGDYNEQFF.

The genes are TRBV29-1 and TRBJ2-7, with D perhaps being TRBD1 or TRBD2 (6 bases each). V was clipped by 6 bases and J by 3 bases, with 15 bases between them. Looked up from germline, CDR1 is SQVTM and CDR2 is ANQGSEA. The CDR3 has 13 amino acids. CDR3 in DNA: TGCAGCGTCTCGCAGGGGACTCTCTACGAGCAGTACTTC. It yields the protein CSVSQGTLYEQYF.

The rearrangement links TRBV3-2 to TRBJ2-2; the table calls TRBD1, which could not be checked here. TRBV3-2 is an annotated pseudogene. This CDR3 region has 18 residues. This CDR3 reads CASSQDGGTGKNTGELFF. DNA for the CDR3: TGTGCCAGCAGCCAAGATGGAGGGACAGGGAAGAACACCGGGGAGCTGTTTTTT.

The chain uses TRBV5-1 and TRBJ2-1; D is ambiguous. Trimming left V 0 bases short and J 0 bases short, with 10 bases between. This CDR3 contains 16 residues. The germline V gene has CDR1 SGHRS and CDR2 YFSETQ. The CDR3 nucleotides read TGCGCCAGCAGCTTGGAATCGATTTACTCCTACAATGAGCAGTTCTTC. Translated: CASSLESIYSYNEQFF.

This clonotype was picked up many times. The rearrangement uses TRBV6-5 and TRBJ1-3; D call uncertain. The CDR3 contains 16 residues. Per germline, CDR1 MNHEY and CDR2 SVGAGI. Trimming cost V 5 bases and J 2 bases, with 16 bases left between them. The chain's CDR3 is CASSRGRDVAGNTIYF. The CDR3 DNA reads as TGTGCCAGCAGTCGCGGACGGGATGTAGCTGGAAACACCATATATTTT.

This clonotype was observed many times. This rearrangement joins TRBV4-3 to TRBJ2-7; TRBD1 agrees at 8 bases. J was trimmed by 7 bases and V by 3 bases; bases with no gene match: 17. Germline CDR1 LGHNA, CDR2 YSLEER. The CDR3 contains 17 residues. Written as DNA, the CDR3 is TGCGCCAGCAGCCATGGACGGACAGGGCCCCTCTATCGAGAGCAGTACTTC. It codes for CASSHGRTGPLYREQYF.

This clonotype appeared a few times. This chain links TRBV3-1 with TRBJ2-7; 7 nucleotides match TRBD1. The CDR3 loop spans 17 amino acids. In germline, CDR1 is LGHDT, CDR2 YNNKEL (reference sequence). V was clipped by 4 bases and J by 3 bases; unmatched bases: 15. The CDR3 coding sequence is TGTGCCAGCAGCCCCAAGTGGAGGACAGGCCCCGACTACGAGCAGTACTTC. Encoded protein: CASSPKWRTGPDYEQYF.

The gene calls are TRBV11-2 and TRBJ1-2, with D maybe TRBD1 (5 bases). There are 13 residues in the CDR3. The germline gives CDR1 SGHAT, CDR2 FQNNGV. V lost 3 bases and J lost 4, with 9 bases in between. Here the CDR3 reads CASSFQGTYGYTF. Here the CDR3 DNA reads TGTGCCAGCAGCTTCCAGGGCACCTATGGCTACACCTTC.

The sample holds a few counts of this clonotype. The chain has TRBV27 and TRBJ1-1, with unresolved D. The CDR3 has 15 amino acids. V lost 7 bases, J lost 4 bases, and 19 bases lay in between. Germline CDR1 MNHEY, CDR2 SMNVEV (reference sequence). CDR3 in DNA: TGTGCCAGCATACTCCGGCCTCAAGGAAGCACTGAAGCTTTCTTT. It codes for CASILRPQGSTEAFF.

There are many counts of this clonotype. The CDR3 protein is CSVLKGANTEAFF. CDR3 nucleotide sequence: TGCAGCGTCCTGAAAGGGGCGAACACTGAAGCTTTCTTT. V usage is TRBV29-1 and J usage is TRBJ1-1; weak D call: TRBD1 (5 bases). Germline V gene sequence: CDR1 SQVTM, CDR2 ANQGSEA. The CDR3 runs 13 residues. Trimming cost V 6 bases and J 1 base, with 12 bases left between them.

The sample holds many counts of this clonotype. The V and J genes are TRBV6-6 and TRBJ1-4; 9 bases map to TRBD1. The germline gives CDR1 MNHNY, CDR2 SVGAGI (reference sequence). V was clipped by 11 bases and J by 8 bases; unmatched bases: 9. The CDR3 consists of 13 residues. The CDR3 region is CAGGRDREEKLFF. The CDR3 DNA is TGTGCCGGAGGGCGGGACAGGGAAGAAAAACTGTTTTTT.

This clonotype was counted at least ten times. The chain links TRBV2 to TRBJ2-5; 8 bases align to TRBD1. V was pared by 7 bases and J by 5 bases, with 9 bases of the junction left unmatched. This CDR3 contains 14 residues. The germline V gene encodes CDR1 SNHLY and CDR2 FYNNEI. CDR3: CASTRTGNYETQYF. CDR3 in DNA: TGTGCCAGCACCAGGACAGGGAATTACGAGACCCAGTACTTC.

This clonotype was observed many times. This chain uses TRBV20-1 with TRBJ2-5; unclear D gene. The CDR3 consists of 11 residues. CDR1 and CDR2 (germline): DFQATT, SNEGSKA (reference sequence). Trimming cost V 3 bases and J 2 bases, with 4 bases left between them. The CDR3 protein is CSASRQETQYF. The CDR3 DNA sequence: TGCAGTGCTAGCCGGCAAGAGACCCAGTACTTC.

The chain carries TRBV20-1 and TRBJ2-7; D unresolved. The CDR3 is 11 amino acids. Germline values: CDR1 DFQATT, CDR2 SNEGSKA (reference sequence). With 6 bases removed from V and 7 bases from J, the gap between germline ends came to 13 bases. The CDR3 coding sequence is TGCAGTGCCGTGGGGTTACGGGAGCAGTACTTC. Amino acids: CSAVGLREQYF.